These 27 T cell receptor beta chains share one sample of origin, sequenced in a study of cytomegalovirus exposure and HLA in healthy donors. Primers: 60 Vbeta forward and 13 Jbeta reverse. Data came from immunoSEQ multiplex PCR; TCRdb stores just in-frame clones and leaves some out. The table lists 150,000 to 200,000 clones, approximately 84% of them singletons. The specimen sequenced was PBMCs. These receptors all stem from a woman aged 25 to 45 in good health and CMV-seropositive.

This chain links TRBV19 with TRBJ2-1; 7 bases match TRBD2. This CDR3 region has 17 residues. Germline V CDR1 and CDR2: LNHDA, SQIVND (reference sequence). Trimming cost V 1 base and J 8 bases; bases outside gene matches: 14. The CDR3 sequence: CASSIVASGIGLDEQFF. Written as DNA, the CDR3 is TGTGCCAGTAGTATAGTAGCCAGCGGGATAGGTTTAGATGAGCAGTTCTTC.

This clone was observed a few times. J is TRBJ2-7 and V is TRBV13; D is perhaps TRBD2 (6 bases). CDR3 size: 12 residues. Germline assignment: CDR1 PRHDT and CDR2 FYEKMQ (reference sequence). With 5 bases removed from V and 7 bases from J, the gap between germline ends came to 12 bases. The CDR3: CASSQEGGEQYF. CDR3 bases: TGTGCCAGCAGCCAGGAGGGCGGGGAGCAGTACTTC.

This clone was detected only a few times. The V and J genes are TRBV6-5 and TRBJ1-1, with D unclear. In germline, CDR1 is MNHEY, CDR2 SVGAGI. This CDR3 is built from 13 residues. V was trimmed by 2 bases and J by 3 bases, leaving 7 bases between them. This chain's CDR3 is CASSYELHTEAFF. DNA for the CDR3: TGTGCCAGCAGTTACGAGTTGCACACTGAAGCTTTCTTT.

This clone was detected once. The chain has TRBV6-6 and TRBJ2-2; D is ambiguous. The CDR3 has 11 amino acids. The germline gives CDR1 MNHNY, CDR2 SVGAGI (reference sequence). The V end lost 2 bases, the J end lost 11 bases, and 6 bases lay between the germline ends. The CDR3 coding sequence is TGTGCCAGCAGTTACACTAACGAGCTGTTTTTT. Protein sequence: CASSYTNELFF.

The chain uses TRBV28 and TRBJ1-2; 7 nucleotides align to TRBD1. The CDR3 consists of 18 residues. The germline gives CDR1 MDHEN, CDR2 SYDVKM. Trimming cost V 4 bases and J 3 bases; bases outside gene matches: 17. In DNA, the CDR3 is TGTGCCAGCAGTTCGGAAACCCCGACTCGGGACAGCCACTATGGCTACACCTTC. This sequence encodes CASSSETPTRDSHYGYTF.

The chain links TRBV6-1 to TRBJ2-7; D might be TRBD2 (7 bases). With 6 bases removed from V and 2 bases from J, the gap between germline ends came to 17 bases. Looked up from germline, CDR1 is MNHNS and CDR2 is SASEGT. The CDR3 sequence is 15 residues long. CDR3 residues: CASRRGEGPPYEQYF. The CDR3 coding sequence is TGTGCCAGCAGAAGGGGGGAGGGTCCACCCTACGAGCAGTACTTC.

The gene calls are TRBV6-1 and TRBJ1-1; no clear D. Germline V lookup: CDR1 MNHNS, CDR2 SASEGT. Trimming left V 3 bases short and J 6 bases short, with 17 bases between. This CDR3 spans 15 amino acids. The CDR3 DNA follows: TGTGCCAGCAGTGAGATGTTAGGTACGCGGGCTGAAGCTTTCTTT. Its translation: CASSEMLGTRAEAFF.

The chain is built from TRBV6-1 and TRBJ1-2, with 9 positions matching TRBD1. In germline, CDR1 is MNHNS, CDR2 SASEGT. After removal of 4 bases from V and 5 bases from J, the junction contained 5 bases not matched to a gene. The CDR3 totals 14 residues. Here the CDR3 reads CASSAYRGPYGYTF. The CDR3 DNA is TGTGCCAGCAGTGCTTACAGGGGGCCTTATGGCTACACCTTC.

This clone was counted a single time. This chain links TRBV7-8 with TRBJ2-2, with TRBD2 matching 14 bases. Germline values: CDR1 SGHVS, CDR2 FQNEAQ. The J segment lost 7 bases and the V segment lost 5 bases, leaving 6 bases of the junction unmatched. The CDR3 is 16 residues long. In nucleotides, the CDR3 is TGTGCCAGCAGCACGACTAGCGGGGGGGCGGGCGGGGAGCTGTTTTTT. It translates to CASSTTSGGAGGELFF.

This clone showed up just once. The chain couples TRBV5-1 to TRBJ2-5; perhaps TRBD2 as D (6 bases). The CDR3 runs to 15 residues. With 4 bases removed from V and 1 base from J, the gap between germline ends came to 14 bases. Germline CDR1 is SGHRS and CDR2 is YFSETQ. CDR3 region: CASSLRGVLQETQYF. The CDR3 DNA is TGCGCCAGCAGCCTGCGGGGAGTTCTCCAAGAGACCCAGTACTTC.

The rearrangement uses TRBV10-1 and TRBJ2-1, with D maybe TRBD2 (5 bases). The V end was cut by 4 bases, the J end by 0 bases, with 16 bases between. CDR1 is WNHNN and CDR2 is SYGVQD in the germline V gene (reference sequence). This CDR3 is 17 amino acids long. DNA of the CDR3: TGCGCCAGCAGTGGGACTTTCGCGGGCAGCTCCTACAATGAGCAGTTCTTC. It specifies CASSGTFAGSSYNEQFF.

As DNA, the CDR3 is TGTGCCAGCAGCACAGGACTAGCGGGGATAACAGATACGCAGTATTTT. Translated: CASSTGLAGITDTQYF. The chain is built from TRBV5-4 and TRBJ2-3, with TRBD2 matching 12 bases. The CDR3 totals 16 residues. Germline CDR1 reads SGHNT; CDR2 reads YYREEE (reference sequence). V lost 4 bases and J lost 3; bases outside the gene matches: 6.

V gene TRBV4-1 combines with J gene TRBJ1-2; D is perhaps TRBD1 (5 bases). Germline values: CDR1 MGHRA, CDR2 YSYEKL. The CDR3 is 15 residues long. Trimming took off 1 base at V and 8 bases at J, with 17 bases between the two ends. The CDR3, as DNA: TGCGCCAGCAGCCAAGGCATTCGGGGGGAGGAAGGCTACACCTTC. Translated, it gives CASSQGIRGEEGYTF.

This clone was counted a single time. This chain connects TRBV5-8 to TRBJ2-5; D is unclear. CDR3 length: 12 residues. V was trimmed by 4 bases and J by 7 bases, leaving 11 bases between them. The V gene's germline CDR1 is SGHTS and CDR2 YDEGEE. The CDR3 protein is CASSETMRTQYF. The DNA of the CDR3 is TGTGCCAGCAGCGAGACAATGAGGACCCAGTACTTC.

The V gene is TRBV29-1, the J gene TRBJ2-2; D remains ambiguous. The germline V gene has CDR1 SQVTM and CDR2 ANQGSEA. The CDR3 is 13 residues long. Trimming stripped 7 bases from V and 1 base from J, with 10 bases between. CDR3 sequence: CSALVQNTGELFF. Written as DNA, the CDR3 is TGCAGCGCCCTAGTACAGAACACCGGGGAGCTGTTTTTT.

This chain connects TRBV29-1 to TRBJ2-3; tentative D call: TRBD2 (6 bases). The germline gives CDR1 SQVTM, CDR2 ANQGSEA. The CDR3 is made up of 12 amino acids. Trimming removed 6 bases from V and 5 bases from J, with 12 bases in between. The CDR3 protein is CSVAYSGDTQYF. Written as DNA, the CDR3 is TGCAGCGTAGCCTATAGCGGAGATACGCAGTATTTT.

The chain employs TRBV11-1 and TRBJ2-7; D gene uncertain. The CDR3 has 12 amino acids. Germline V gene sequence: CDR1 SGHAT, CDR2 FQDESV (reference sequence). The germline V and J ends were trimmed by 3 bases and 3 bases, with 6 bases remaining between them. Here the CDR3 reads CASSFKIYEQYF. In DNA, the CDR3 is TGTGCCAGCAGCTTTAAAATCTACGAGCAGTACTTC.

The V call is TRBV2, the J call TRBJ2-7; tentatively, D is TRBD2 (5 bases). CDR3 length equals 14 residues. Between the trimmed V and J ends, which lost 5 bases and 2 bases, there was a span of 13 bases. Per germline, CDR1 SNHLY and CDR2 FYNNEI. The CDR3 protein is CASSSGPGPYEQYF. The CDR3 DNA reads as TGTGCCAGCAGTAGCGGCCCCGGACCCTACGAGCAGTACTTC.

A word on this clone: One junction end disagrees with the germline gene, perhaps due to a read error. The V gene is TRBV20-1, the J gene TRBJ2-4, with TRBD1 identical over 7 bases. The CDR3 extends over 11 amino acids. The germline V gene has CDR1 DFQATT and CDR2 SNEGSKA (reference sequence). In DNA form, the CDR3 reads TGCAGTGCTAGGCTCGGGACAGTAAATAACTTC. Residues: CSARLGTVNNF.

The genes are TRBV15 and TRBJ1-1, with D maybe TRBD1 (6 bases). CDR1 is LNHNV, CDR2 YYDKDF, per germline (reference sequence). There are 14 residues in the CDR3. Trimming took 4 bases from V and 0 from J, leaving 9 bases between them. CDR3 nucleotide sequence: TGTGCCACCAGCATCAGACAGGTGAACACTGAAGCTTTCTTT. Amino acid sequence: CATSIRQVNTEAFF.

V usage is TRBV13 and J usage is TRBJ2-7; no clear D gene. This CDR3 has 15 residues. V was pared by 4 bases and J by 0 bases, with 13 bases between. Germline loops: CDR1 PRHDT, CDR2 FYEKMQ (reference sequence). In DNA form, the CDR3 reads TGTGCCAGCAGCTCCCGGTCTTCGCTCTCCTACGAGCAGTACTTC. Its protein is CASSSRSSLSYEQYF.

This chain connects TRBV6-5 to TRBJ2-1, with TRBD2 matching over 11 bases. The germline V gene has CDR1 MNHEY and CDR2 SVGAGI. After removal of 0 bases from V and 15 bases from J, the junction contained 7 bases not matched to a gene. This CDR3 has 14 residues. The CDR3 DNA sequence: TGTGCCAGCAGTTACTCATCGATAGCGGGAGGGCCGTTCTTC. Its protein product is CASSYSSIAGGPFF.

The genes are TRBV13 and TRBJ1-1; 10 bases line up with TRBD1. V lost 1 base and J lost 0; bases outside the gene matches: 2. CDR1 and CDR2 (germline): PRHDT, FYEKMQ (reference sequence). This CDR3 has 16 residues. CDR3 protein: CASSLVGTGVNTEAFF. The DNA for the CDR3 is TGTGCCAGCAGCTTAGTCGGGACAGGGGTGAACACTGAAGCTTTCTTT.

This clone came up once. This chain uses TRBV25-1 with TRBJ2-5; 8 nucleotides line up with TRBD1. Germline V gene lookup returns CDR1 MGHDK and CDR2 SYGVNS. The CDR3 extends over 13 amino acids. V gave up 5 bases and J gave up 5 bases; unmatched junction bases: 4. CDR3 in DNA: TGTGCCAGCAGTAGACAGGGGACGGAGACCCAGTACTTC. Protein product: CASSRQGTETQYF.

This clone was seen a few times. This chain uses TRBV6-1 with TRBJ1-1; D unclear. V was trimmed by 3 bases and J by 7 bases, leaving 12 bases between them. CDR1 is MNHNS and CDR2 is SASEGT in the germline V gene. The CDR3 has 13 residues. The CDR3 nucleotides are TGTGCCAGCAGTGAGACACTTCTGAGTGAAGCTTTCTTT. Protein sequence: CASSETLLSEAFF.

The V and J genes are TRBV7-8 and TRBJ1-2; D gene unclear. Germline assignment: CDR1 SGHVS and CDR2 FQNEAQ. V was cut by 0 bases and J by 0 bases, with 8 bases left in between. The CDR3 runs to 15 residues. The CDR3 nucleotides are TGTGCCAGCAGCTTAGCGCCCCAGGCTAACTATGGCTACACCTTC. Amino acid sequence: CASSLAPQANYGYTF.

This clone appeared once. This sequence joins TRBV5-1 and TRBJ1-1, with 8 bases aligning to TRBD1. V shed 3 bases and J 3 bases; nucleotides not matched to a gene: 1. Germline CDR1 SGHRS, CDR2 YFSETQ. This CDR3 has 13 residues. The CDR3 bases are TGCGCCAGCAGCTGGGGACAGGACACTGAAGCTTTCTTT. It encodes CASSWGQDTEAFF.